Following are 21 T cell receptor beta chains from one sample sequenced in a study of Graves' ophthalmopathy and Graves' hyperthyroidism. Researchers took RNA transcripts and amplified TCR beta CDR3 regions from them. HTBI primers served in a first-round RT-PCR, which a second-round multiplex PCR followed. TCRdb called the multiplex PCR reads again in MiXCR, with one record for every CDR3 protein. The sample holds hundreds of thousands of distinct CDR3 sequences, about 41% seen once. The sequencing input was peripheral blood. Receptors were obtained from an adult man with Graves' ophthalmopathy.

This clonotype showed up many times. This chain connects TRBV29-1 to TRBJ1-1, with D possibly TRBD1 on 5 matching bases. Germline CDR1 SQVTM, CDR2 ANQGSEA. V shed 5 bases and J shed 9 bases, with 13 bases lying between them. The CDR3 loop spans 11 amino acids. CDR3 nucleotide sequence: TGCAGCGTTTTGGGGGGGACCCAAGCTTTCTTT. This codes for CSVLGGTQAFF.

The V and J genes are TRBV10-3 and TRBJ2-5; D is unresolved. CDR1 is ENHRY and CDR2 is SYGVKD in the germline V gene. V was clipped by 3 bases and J by 2 bases, with 10 bases between them. CDR3 length: 14 residues. The chain's CDR3 is CAISDRQDQETQYF. Here the CDR3 DNA reads TGTGCCATCAGTGATAGGCAGGATCAAGAGACCCAGTACTTC.

This sequence joins TRBV7-9 and TRBJ1-4, with 8 bases lining up with TRBD1. The CDR3 is 16 amino acids. In germline, CDR1 is SEHNR, CDR2 FQNEAQ (reference sequence). Trimming at V came to 4 bases and at J to 0 bases, leaving 4 bases not matched to a gene. CDR3 sequence: CASSSQGQATNEKLFF. The DNA of the CDR3 is TGTGCCAGCAGCTCCCAGGGACAGGCAACTAATGAAAAACTGTTTTTT.

Notes on this clonotype: A much larger clone differs by one base, so this may be a read error. This chain uses TRBV7-8 with TRBJ2-2; no clear D gene. Germline values: CDR1 SGHVS, CDR2 FQNEAQ. Trimming removed 1 base at V and 0 bases at J, with 9 bases between. The CDR3 loop spans 16 amino acids. CDR3 in amino acids: CASSLDLASNTGELFF. The CDR3 DNA reads as TGTGCCAGCAGCTTAGACCTGGCCTCGAACACCGGGGAGCTGTTTTTT.

The genes are TRBV5-1 and TRBJ2-7; D is unclear. The CDR3 runs to 15 residues. The ends were cut back, 4 bases at V and 2 bases at J, with 16 bases in the middle. Germline lookup yields CDR1 SGHRS and CDR2 YFSETQ. The DNA for the CDR3 is TGCGCCAGCAGCCCCCTAGTGTCGCCCACCTACGAGCAGTACTTC. Translation gives CASSPLVSPTYEQYF.

On this clonotype: It may be a read error: a sequence one base away is much more abundant. The V gene is TRBV6-5, the J gene TRBJ1-1; D gene ambiguous. The germline gives CDR1 MNHEY, CDR2 SVGAGI. V lost 5 bases and J 4 bases, leaving 17 bases between the germline ends. The CDR3 totals 15 residues. DNA of the CDR3: TGTGCCAGCAGTCACGGCGGGGAGGCGAGCACTGAAGCTTTCTTT. It encodes CASSHGGEASTEAFF.

The gene calls are TRBV19 and TRBJ1-1; 8 bases agree with TRBD1. This CDR3 has 15 residues. V lost 6 bases and J lost 0; bases outside the gene matches: 6. Germline CDR1 reads LNHDA; CDR2 reads SQIVND (reference sequence). CDR3 sequence reads: CASRRQGFMNTEAFF. The CDR3 DNA reads TGTGCCAGTAGGAGACAGGGGTTTATGAACACTGAAGCTTTCTTT.

This rearrangement joins TRBV30 to TRBJ1-2, with D possibly being TRBD1 (6 bases). V was pared by 4 bases and J by 5 bases, with 14 bases between. Germline values: CDR1 GTSNPN, CDR2 SVGIG (reference sequence). This CDR3 is 13 amino acids long. The CDR3 is CAWTVTGPYGYTF. The CDR3 nucleotides are TGTGCCTGGACGGTGACAGGACCATATGGCTACACCTTC.

The CDR3 nucleotides are TGTGCCAGCAGCTTGGGCACAGAGGATGGAAACACCATATATTTT. This codes for CASSLGTEDGNTIYF. The rearrangement joins TRBV5-4 to TRBJ1-3; D unresolved. This CDR3 has 15 residues. Germline values: CDR1 SGHNT, CDR2 YYREEE (reference sequence). Trimming took 0 bases from V and 3 from J, leaving 10 bases between them.

DNA for the CDR3: TGTGCCATCAGAGCAGACAGGGGGCCCCAGCATTTT. This sequence encodes CAIRADRGPQHF. The rearrangement links TRBV10-3 to TRBJ1-5; 8 bases map to TRBD1. Germline trimming cut 6 bases from V and 9 bases from J; bases unmatched to any gene: 4. This CDR3 spans 12 amino acids. The germline CDR1 and CDR2 sequences are ENHRY and SYGVKD.

On this clonotype: The junction shows a germline mismatch at one end, possibly a read error. This chain joins TRBV2 and TRBJ2-7, with 10 bases aligning to TRBD1. The CDR3 consists of 15 residues. In germline, CDR1 is SNHLY, CDR2 FYNNEI. CDR3: CASRLRQGASHEQYF. CDR3 in DNA: TGCGCCAGCAGACTCAGACAGGGGGCGAGCCACGAGCAGTACTTC.

The chain combines TRBV4-1 with TRBJ1-5, with D unresolved. V shed 0 bases and J shed 10 bases, with 10 bases lying between them. The CDR3 contains 13 residues. Germline V lookup: CDR1 MGHRA, CDR2 YSYEKL. The CDR3 protein is CASSQDSNGPQHF. Here the CDR3 DNA reads TGCGCCAGCAGCCAAGATTCGAATGGTCCCCAGCATTTT.

This clonotype has just a few counts. The V and J genes are TRBV20-1 and TRBJ2-1, with a possible D match to TRBD2 (6 bases). From germline, CDR1 is DFQATT and CDR2 SNEGSKA (reference sequence). CDR3 length: 14 amino acids. Deletions cut 6 bases from V and 4 bases from J, with 16 bases between. DNA of the CDR3: TGCAGTGCAAACCGACTAGACTGGTACAATGAGCAGTTCTTC. Translation gives CSANRLDWYNEQFF.

This clonotype was detected a few times. The V call is TRBV15, the J call TRBJ1-5; possibly TRBD1 for D (5 bases). Germline CDR1 LNHNV, CDR2 YYDKDF (reference sequence). V was shortened by 5 bases and J by 3 bases, with 11 bases between the two germline ends. This CDR3 has 14 amino acids. The CDR3 loop is CATSLGTDNQPQHF. For the CDR3, the DNA is TGTGCCACCAGCCTTGGGACCGACAATCAGCCCCAGCATTTT.

V usage is TRBV4-1 and J usage is TRBJ2-7, with D tentatively TRBD2 (6 bases). V lost 1 base and J 13 bases, leaving 20 bases between the germline ends. The CDR3 covers 14 residues. Germline V gene lookup returns CDR1 MGHRA and CDR2 YSYEKL. CDR3 DNA sequence: TGCGCCAGCAGCCAAGGGGGTGAAAGGAGGGCCATTTACTTC. Translation: CASSQGGERRAIYF.

The chain links TRBV12-3 or TRBV12-4 to TRBJ2-7; TRBD2 matches 8 bases. The CDR3 spans 16 residues. With 4 bases clipped from V and 2 bases from J, the junction kept 10 bases outside the gene matches. The CDR3 spells CASSSGPGRDPYEQYF. The CDR3 bases are TGTGCCAGCAGTTCGGGTCCCGGGAGGGATCCCTACGAGCAGTACTTC.

This clonotype occurred a few times. The chain joins TRBV7-8 to TRBJ2-3; unclear D gene. Germline-derived CDR1 and CDR2 are SGHVS and FQNEAQ. The length of the CDR3 is 12 residues. Trimming removed 2 bases at V and 6 bases at J, with 6 bases between. CDR3: CASSLSWDTQYF. CDR3 nucleotides: TGTGCCAGCAGCTTATCTTGGGATACGCAGTATTTT.

J is TRBJ2-7 and V is TRBV19, with D possibly TRBD2 on 7 matching bases. This CDR3 has 15 residues. V lost 4 bases, J lost 3 bases, and 16 bases lay in between. Germline CDR1 and CDR2: LNHDA and SQIVND (reference sequence). CDR3 sequence: CASSSSAGALYEQYF. In nucleotides, the CDR3 is TGTGCCAGTAGTAGCTCGGCGGGGGCACTCTACGAGCAGTACTTC.

A word on this clonotype: The junction differs from germline at one of its ends, possibly a read error. The rearrangement joins TRBV7-2 to TRBJ2-2; tentatively, D is TRBD1 (6 bases). Per the germline V gene, CDR1 is SGHTA and CDR2 is FQGNSA. The CDR3 covers 15 residues. DNA for the CDR3: TGCGCCAACAGCTTGGGAACAGGGTATTCCGGGGAGCTGTTTTTT. Encoded protein: CANSLGTGYSGELFF.

This clonotype was picked up one time. This chain joins TRBV29-1 and TRBJ2-1, with 14 bases fitting TRBD2. The CDR3 loop spans 16 amino acids. With V trimmed by 4 bases and J by 2 bases, 4 bases remained unmatched. Germline V CDR1 and CDR2: SQVTM, ANQGSEA. CDR3 in amino acids: CSVGLAGGNPYNEQFF. The CDR3 DNA sequence: TGCAGCGTTGGACTAGCGGGAGGGAACCCCTACAATGAGCAGTTCTTC.

This clonotype was detected once. The V call is TRBV7-2, the J call TRBJ2-3, with unresolved D. The V end lost 11 bases, the J end lost 0 bases, and 12 bases lay between the germline ends. The germline V gene has CDR1 SGHTA and CDR2 FQGNSA. The CDR3 has 13 residues. CDR3 nucleotide sequence: TGTGCCTTAGGGTTTACTAGCACAGATACGCAGTATTTT. This gives the protein CALGFTSTDTQYF.